This T cell receptor (beta chain) was documented in a study of blood T cell repertoires in COVID-19. Overall study context: The samples span acute and convalescent COVID-19 from the United States, Italy and Spain. Sample material is recorded as cDNA or gDNA derived from T cells, B-cell-depleted T cells, or PBMCs.

This CDR3 is built from 14 residues. V dropped 5 bases and J dropped 3 bases, with 13 bases sitting between them. Germline loops: CDR1 LNHDA, CDR2 SQIVND (reference sequence). Authors' processing steps: Estimation of nucleated cell counts was performed using reference gene primer amplification. Data came from immunoSEQ multiplex PCR; TCRdb stores just in-frame clones and leaves some out. V and J calls plus clone size are reproduced from that table; the DNA served to infer D and trimming. The sample lists 25,000 to 30,000 clones; 90% were seen once. The chain couples TRBV19 to TRBJ1-2, with D possibly TRBD1 on 6 matching bases. The sequencing input was peripheral blood. The receptor's source is an older man with active or convalescent COVID-19. The CDR3 protein is CASSVRGTDYGYTF. DNA of the CDR3: TGTGCCAGTAGTGTCAGGGGTACGGACTATGGCTACACCTTC.